The clone carrying this T cell receptor beta chain was detected ten times or more. Its target is unknown. This specimen comes from a study of regulatory T cells in long-lasting Graves disease. The authors built TCR beta libraries using iRepertoire HTBI primers and Arm-PCR of CDR3 regions. TCRdb re-called the multiplex PCR reads through MiXCR, storing one row per CDR3 protein. This table holds some 460,000 distinct CDR3 sequences, about 17% found once. Time point denoted: newly diagnosed GD, antithyroid drugs for less than 3 months. RNA isolated from PBMCs was used to make the TCR library. Findings and limits, study-wide: Repertoires from persistent disease leaned toward TRBV28, TRBJ1-2 and TRBJ2-5.

This CDR3 spans 12 amino acids. Germline V gene data show CDR1 as WNHNN and CDR2 as SYGVQD (reference sequence). Deletions cut 8 bases from V and 1 base from J, with 9 bases between. These data also formed part of another study, on T cells in Graves' hyperthyroidism and ophthalmopathy. That investigation notes: Patients aged 18 to 65 had newly diagnosed hyperthyroidism lasting under 2 months. Carried out on the TCR CDR3, a first-round RT-PCR used the HTBI primer set.

The sequence was obtained from a middle-aged man with Graves disease. The chain links TRBV10-1 to TRBJ2-7; a possible D gene is TRBD2 (5 bases). The sample in question was peripheral blood mononuclear cells (PBMCs), obtained at new diagnosis, from a patient treated with antithyroid drugs. The CDR3 region has the DNA TGCGCCAGCTCTACGGGATCCTACGAGCAGTACTTC. Translating gives CASSTGSYEQYF.